Listed here are 27 T cell receptor beta chains from one sample, sequenced in a study of molecular identifiers for immune sequencing clone quantification. Via MiXCR, TCRdb re-called the PCR reads, giving one row per CDR3 protein. The data hold tens of thousands of distinct CDR3 sequences, with around 21% observed a single time. Material for sequencing was naive CD8+ T cells from blood, with Jurkat cell RNA spiked in. The sample's subset: FACS-sorted CD8+CD4-CCR7+CD45RA+ naive T cells. The receptors derive from a human donor in good health. Some libraries in this study had Jurkat cell RNA spiked in.

This clonotype was seen at least ten times. V and J are TRBV6-2 or TRBV6-3 and TRBJ1-1, with 8 nucleotides matching TRBD1. The CDR3 loop spans 13 amino acids. The trim removed 9 bases at V and 4 bases at J, leaving 7 bases unmatched. Germline loops: CDR1 MNHEY, CDR2 SVGEGT. This CDR3 is CASHRGDVTEAFF. The CDR3, as DNA: TGTGCCAGTCACAGGGGGGATGTCACTGAAGCTTTCTTT.

This clonotype has a count of ten or more. The V gene is TRBV4-1, the J gene TRBJ2-3; tentative D call: TRBD1 (6 bases). The germline gives CDR1 MGHRA, CDR2 YSYEKL. The CDR3 contains 14 residues. The V gene lost 0 bases and the J gene lost 4 bases, with 8 bases spanning the gap. CDR3 sequence: CASSQDWGPDTQYF. The CDR3 nucleotides read TGCGCCAGCAGCCAAGATTGGGGGCCAGATACGCAGTATTTT.

This clonotype came up a few times. The chain has TRBV5-6 and TRBJ2-2; 11 positions agree with TRBD2. There are 16 residues in the CDR3. CDR1 and CDR2 (germline): SGHDT, YYEEEE. J lost 1 base, V lost 4 bases, and 3 bases had no gene match. The CDR3 bases are TGTGCCAGCAGCCTCCTAGCGGGGGGGAACACCGGGGAGCTGTTTTTT. It translates to CASSLLAGGNTGELFF. The complete variable domain, with remaining parts taken from reference TRBV5-6 and TRBJ2-2, reads DAGVTQSPTHLIKTRGQQVTLRCSPKSGHDTVSWYQQALGQGPQFIFQYYEEEERQRGNFPDRFSGHQFPNYSSELNVNALLLGDSALYLCASSLLAGGNTGELFFGEGSRLTVL.

Notes on this clonotype: This clone may be a read error of a much larger clone one base away. The J gene is TRBJ2-1, the V gene TRBV29-1; D may be TRBD1 or TRBD2 (5 bases each). V was cut by 6 bases and J by 8 bases, with 20 bases left in between. Germline values: CDR1 SQVTM, CDR2 ANQGSEA. The CDR3 covers 14 residues. The DNA for the CDR3 is TGCAGCGTAGCTCCGGGACGAGCTACACATGAGCAGTTCTTC. The encoded protein is CSVAPGRATHEQFF.

This clonotype was counted at least ten times. V usage is TRBV10-3 and J usage is TRBJ2-3, with TRBD2 identical over 11 bases. CDR1 is ENHRY, CDR2 SYGVKD, per germline. This CDR3 region has 17 residues. With V trimmed by 0 bases and J by 2 bases, 4 bases remained unmatched. This chain's CDR3 is CAISESILAGDTDTQYF. The CDR3 region has the DNA TGTGCCATCAGTGAGTCTATACTAGCGGGAGACACAGATACGCAGTATTTT.

This clonotype was detected ten times or more. The chain recombines TRBV4-3 with TRBJ2-3; no firm D call. This CDR3 region has 14 residues. Trimming took off 0 bases at V and 0 bases at J, with 4 bases between the two ends. Germline V lookup: CDR1 LGHNA, CDR2 YSLEER. This CDR3 is CASSQDFSTDTQYF. CDR3 DNA sequence: TGCGCCAGCAGCCAAGATTTCAGCACAGATACGCAGTATTTT.

The table lists this clonotype with many counts. V gene TRBV28 combines with J gene TRBJ2-1; D gene unclear. This CDR3 spans 15 amino acids. V lost 3 bases, J lost 6 bases, and 15 bases lay in between. The V gene's germline CDR1 is MDHEN and CDR2 SYDVKM. CDR3 DNA sequence: TGTGCCAGCAGTTTCTTCCTTGAACCCACCAATGAGCAGTTCTTC. Translated: CASSFFLEPTNEQFF.

There are many counts of this clonotype. Its ends do not fully match the called genes, so a read error is possible. V usage is TRBV7-7 and J usage is TRBJ2-3; 10 bases are shared with TRBD2. The CDR3 has 17 amino acids. Germline CDR1 reads SSHAT; CDR2 reads FNYEAQ (reference sequence). The CDR3: CASSPGPSGSGTDTQYF. CDR3 nucleotide sequence: TGTGCTAGCAGCCCGGGCCCTAGCGGGAGTGGCACAGATACGCAGTATTTT.

V and J are TRBV6-1 and TRBJ2-5; 14 bases agree with TRBD2. The length of the CDR3 is 16 residues. Germline CDR1 and CDR2: MNHNS and SASEGT. The V and J ends lost 5 bases and 2 bases, in that order; junction bases with no gene match: 4. The CDR3 DNA is TGTGCCAGCAGTCGACTAGCGGGGGGGCATCAAGAGACCCAGTACTTC. Its protein product is CASSRLAGGHQETQYF.

This clonotype was counted many times. The chain employs TRBV4-3 and TRBJ2-5; no firm D call. This CDR3 region has 15 residues. Germline V gives CDR1 LGHNA, CDR2 YSLEER. Trimming stripped 1 base from V and 3 bases from J, with 12 bases between. This chain's CDR3 is CASSQVLVGEETQYF. The CDR3 nucleotides are TGCGCCAGCAGCCAAGTCCTTGTTGGGGAAGAGACCCAGTACTTC.

In its sample, this clonotype was seen once. A read error may be the cause here, since a much bigger clone is one base away. J is TRBJ2-7 and V is TRBV6-2 or TRBV6-3; TRBD2 is a possible D gene (5 bases). CDR3 length: 14 residues. CDR1 is MNHEY, CDR2 SVGEGT, per germline. This CDR3 is CASTYSGGPSEQYF. In DNA, the CDR3 is TGTGCCAGCACTTACAGCGGAGGACCGAGCGAGCAGTACTTC.

At least ten counts were recorded for this clonotype. The rearrangement joins TRBV12-3 or TRBV12-4 to TRBJ2-5; TRBD2 matches 11 bases. CDR3 size: 15 residues. The ends lost 3 bases at V and 5 bases at J; junction bases unmatched: 5. The CDR3 DNA follows: TGTGCCAGCAGTTTGGTACTAGCGGGAGTTGAGACCCAGTACTTC. This gives the protein CASSLVLAGVETQYF.

The table lists this clonotype with many counts. V gene TRBV29-1 combines with J gene TRBJ2-3; 7 bases agree with TRBD2. The germline gives CDR1 SQVTM, CDR2 ANQGSEA. The CDR3 has 20 residues. Trimming took 0 bases from V and 4 from J; bases not matched to a gene: 22. The CDR3 DNA reads as TGCAGCGTTGAAGATGATGGGGGTAGCGGGCAGTCTTTTTGGGCAGATACGCAGTATTTT. Its translation: CSVEDDGGSGQSFWADTQYF.

This clonotype appeared many times. The rearrangement uses TRBV11-2 and TRBJ2-7, with TRBD2 identical over 14 bases. The CDR3 totals 15 residues. With 5 bases clipped from V and 4 bases from J, the junction kept 4 bases outside the gene matches. Germline V CDR1 and CDR2: SGHAT, FQNNGV. CDR3 residues: CASSLGTSGSYEQYF. The CDR3 DNA follows: TGTGCCAGCAGCCTCGGGACTAGCGGGAGTTACGAGCAGTACTTC.

This clonotype was seen ten or more times. The chain uses TRBV7-9 and TRBJ2-5; D possibly corresponds to TRBD1 (6 bases). Germline assignment: CDR1 SEHNR and CDR2 FQNEAQ (reference sequence). V lost 4 bases and J 4 bases, leaving 13 bases between the germline ends. CDR3 length equals 14 residues. The CDR3: CASSWGIGGETQYF. CDR3 DNA: TGTGCCAGCAGCTGGGGGATAGGGGGAGAGACCCAGTACTTC.

The sample holds many counts of this clonotype. The V and J genes are TRBV13 and TRBJ1-1; tentative D call: TRBD1 (6 bases). The V end lost 6 bases, the J end lost 1 base, and 12 bases lay between the germline ends. The V gene's germline CDR1 is PRHDT and CDR2 FYEKMQ (reference sequence). This CDR3 region has 14 residues. The CDR3 sequence: CASSSQGSNTEAFF. DNA of the CDR3: TGTGCCAGCAGTTCACAGGGTTCGAACACTGAAGCTTTCTTT. Combining the CDR3 with reference TRBV13 and TRBJ1-1 gives the whole variable domain AAGVIQSPRHLIKEKRETATLKCYPIPRHDTVYWYQQGPGQDPQFLISFYEKMQSDKGSIPDRFSAQQFSDYHSELNMSSLELGDSALYFCASSSQGSNTEAFFGQGTRLTVV.

The table lists this clonotype with many counts. Germline and junction disagree at one end, which may indicate a read error. This chain connects TRBV12-3 or TRBV12-4 to TRBJ1-1; D perhaps matches TRBD1 (5 bases). This CDR3 is built from 14 residues. The CDR3 here is CASSLGTGNTEVFF. DNA for the CDR3: TGTGCAAGCAGCTTAGGTACAGGAAACACAGAAGTCTTCTTT.

The table lists this clonotype with many counts. The chain uses TRBV4-1 and TRBJ2-7, with 16 bases matching TRBD2. The CDR3 has 17 residues. V gave up 4 bases and J gave up 7 bases; unmatched junction bases: 10. From germline, CDR1 is MGHRA and CDR2 YSYEKL. CDR3 protein: CASSPGLAGGTLREQYF. The CDR3 nucleotides are TGCGCCAGCAGCCCGGGACTAGCGGGGGGGACCTTACGGGAGCAGTACTTC.

This clonotype was counted at least ten times. This chain connects TRBV27 to TRBJ2-7; 8 bases match TRBD1. V lost 9 bases, J lost 4 bases, and 5 bases stayed unmatched. The germline gives CDR1 MNHEY, CDR2 SMNVEV (reference sequence). The CDR3 is 12 residues long. The CDR3 protein is CASHGQGYEQYF. The CDR3 region has the DNA TGTGCCAGTCATGGACAGGGTTACGAGCAGTACTTC.

This clonotype was picked up many times. The chain couples TRBV20-1 to TRBJ1-5; the D gene is possibly TRBD1 (5 bases). This CDR3 comprises 14 residues. Germline CDR1 is DFQATT and CDR2 is SNEGSKA (reference sequence). Trimming took off 5 bases at V and 1 base at J, with 12 bases between the two ends. CDR3 sequence (DNA): TGCAGTGCTCGGGGCCGTGTGAGCAATCAGCCCCAGCATTTT. Its protein is CSARGRVSNQPQHF.

This clonotype was picked up many times. CDR3 protein: CASSLMRISTDTQYF. The DNA for the CDR3 is TGCGCCAGCAGCTTGATGCGGATTTCCACAGATACGCAGTATTTT. The chain is built from TRBV5-1 and TRBJ2-3; D uncertain. Germline-derived CDR1 and CDR2 are SGHRS and YFSETQ. Trimming took off 1 base at V and 2 bases at J, with 11 bases between the two ends. The CDR3 is 15 amino acids.

The table lists this clonotype with many counts. The chain employs TRBV11-2 and TRBJ2-1; maybe TRBD1 (5 bases). The CDR3 contains 11 residues. The germline V gene encodes CDR1 SGHAT and CDR2 FQNNGV. Trimming removed 10 bases from V and 9 bases from J, with 13 bases in between. The CDR3 DNA is TGTGCCACCCTGACAGAAATTGAGCAGTTCTTC. It is translated as CATLTEIEQFF. Complete variable domain (other parts from reference TRBV11-2 and TRBJ2-1): EAGVAQSPRYKIIEKRQSVAFWCNPISGHATLYWYQQILGQGPKLLIQFQNNGVVDDSQLPKDRFSAERLKGVDSTLKIQPAKLEDSAVYLCATLTEIEQFFGPGTRLTVL.

This clonotype was counted many times. The chain joins TRBV28 to TRBJ2-3, with 11 positions matching TRBD2. Germline V gene data show CDR1 as MDHEN and CDR2 as SYDVKM. The J segment lost 3 bases and the V segment lost 6 bases, leaving 14 bases of the junction unmatched. The CDR3 has 18 residues. CDR3 nucleotide sequence: TGTGCCAGCAGCCCCGGGACTAGCGGAACCGAAATTACAGATACGCAGTATTTT. It specifies CASSPGTSGTEITDTQYF.

In this sample, this clonotype turned up many times. The chain recombines TRBV27 with TRBJ2-5; maybe TRBD1 (5 bases). V was clipped by 6 bases and J by 1 base, with 15 bases between them. Germline V gives CDR1 MNHEY, CDR2 SMNVEV (reference sequence). CDR3 length equals 15 residues. The CDR3 region is CASSPLGLGQETQYF. Here the CDR3 DNA reads TGTGCCAGCAGCCCTTTGGGGCTTGGCCAAGAGACCCAGTACTTC.

This clonotype was recorded at least ten times. The rearrangement joins TRBV6-2 or TRBV6-3 to TRBJ2-5, with TRBD2 matching over 10 bases. The CDR3 has 15 amino acids. The V segment lost 6 bases and the J segment 5 bases; nucleotides outside the gene matches: 9. Germline assignment: CDR1 MNHEY and CDR2 SVGEGT. This CDR3 reads CASSRAGGPYETQYF. DNA of the CDR3: TGTGCCAGCAGCAGAGCGGGAGGGCCTTATGAGACCCAGTACTTC.

This clonotype was observed at least ten times. The genes are TRBV28 and TRBJ2-7, with D unclear. Per the germline V gene, CDR1 is MDHEN and CDR2 is SYDVKM. CDR3 length: 15 amino acids. V lost 3 bases, J lost 3 bases, and 15 bases lay in between. CDR3: CASSFRGVASYEQYF. The CDR3 region has the DNA TGTGCCAGCAGTTTTCGTGGGGTAGCAAGCTACGAGCAGTACTTC.

This clonotype appeared many times. This chain uses TRBV14 with TRBJ2-2; D is perhaps TRBD2 (5 bases). V was cut by 4 bases and J by 4 bases, with 10 bases left in between. This CDR3 has 14 amino acids. Germline V lookup: CDR1 SGHDN, CDR2 FVKESK. In nucleotides, the CDR3 is TGTGCCAGCAGCCTAACCGGGGTCACCGGGGAGCTGTTTTTT. Its translation is CASSLTGVTGELFF.